These 28 T cell receptor beta chains were all obtained from the same sample, sequenced in a study of T cell responses to AZD1222 COVID-19 vaccine. This table comes from immunoSEQ multiplex PCR, and its TCRdb copy is limited to in-frame clones, with some not included. Of about 120,000 clones in the sample, 88% were seen once. The sample was peripheral blood, taken on day 0 of AZD1222 vaccination. The receptors stem from an adult in good health.

The rearrangement joins TRBV6-2 or TRBV6-3 to TRBJ1-4; the D is unclear. The CDR3 is 15 amino acids. Trimming took off 3 bases at V and 1 base at J, with 9 bases between the two ends. CDR1 and CDR2 (germline): MNHEY, SVGEGT. CDR3 in amino acids: CASSYGVGTNEKLFF. DNA of the CDR3: TGTGCCAGCAGTTATGGAGTCGGAACTAATGAAAAACTGTTTTTT.

The chain employs TRBV5-1 and TRBJ2-1, with D hard to call. The CDR3 consists of 14 residues. Germline lookup yields CDR1 SGHRS and CDR2 YFSETQ. The ends were cut back, 0 bases at V and 10 bases at J, with 14 bases in the middle. In DNA form, the CDR3 reads TGCGCCAGCAGCTTGGGTCGGTCCAAAGGGGAGCAGTTCTTC. This translates into CASSLGRSKGEQFF.

The chain carries TRBV6-5 and TRBJ2-2; no firm D call. Per the germline V gene, CDR1 is MNHEY and CDR2 is SVGAGI. Deletions cut 2 bases from V and 1 base from J, with 11 bases between. The CDR3 has 16 amino acids. DNA for the CDR3: TGTGCCAGCAGTTACGAGCCTCGAGTGAACACCGGGGAGCTGTTTTTT. This translates into CASSYEPRVNTGELFF.

The chain joins TRBV4-3 to TRBJ1-1; possibly TRBD1 for D (5 bases). CDR3 length equals 15 residues. Germline V gene sequence: CDR1 LGHNA, CDR2 YSLEER. V lost 1 base and J lost 4, with 13 bases in between. CDR3 bases: TGCGCCAGCAGCCAAGGGGCAGGGTATTTCACTGAAGCTTTCTTT. Protein: CASSQGAGYFTEAFF.

The chain links TRBV5-6 to TRBJ2-7, with a possible D match to TRBD1 (6 bases). The CDR3 is 13 amino acids. CDR1 is SGHDT, CDR2 YYEEEE, per germline. Trimming pared 2 bases from V and 3 bases from J, leaving 9 bases between. The CDR3 protein is CASSFAGVYEQYF. The CDR3 coding sequence is TGTGCCAGCAGCTTTGCAGGGGTCTACGAGCAGTACTTC.

The chain couples TRBV25-1 to TRBJ2-7; 7 bases align to TRBD2. J was trimmed by 5 bases and V by 3 bases; bases with no gene match: 16. Germline CDR1 MGHDK, CDR2 SYGVNS. The CDR3 length is 17 residues. CDR3 in amino acids: CASSDPGPGGTDDEQYF. Here the CDR3 DNA reads TGTGCCAGCAGTGACCCCGGCCCCGGGGGGACGGACGACGAGCAGTACTTC.

The rearrangement links TRBV7-2 to TRBJ1-5; tentatively, D is TRBD1 (6 bases). Trimming shortened V by 3 bases and J by 3 bases, and 18 bases separated the two germline ends. Germline V gene lookup returns CDR1 SGHTA and CDR2 FQGNSA. This CDR3 is built from 17 residues. CDR3: CASSLGAASTSNQPQHF. The CDR3, as DNA: TGTGCCAGCAGCTTGGGGGCAGCATCAACGTCCAATCAGCCCCAGCATTTT.

V usage is TRBV6-5 and J usage is TRBJ1-1, with no clear D. This CDR3 is built from 15 residues. Trimming took off 0 bases at V and 0 bases at J, with 8 bases between the two ends. CDR1 is MNHEY, CDR2 SVGAGI, per germline. DNA of the CDR3: TGTGCCAGCAGTTACTCGGCAAACTTGAACACTGAAGCTTTCTTT. Translated: CASSYSANLNTEAFF.

The gene calls are TRBV4-3 and TRBJ2-1; the D is unclear. V was clipped by 0 bases and J by 0 bases, with 9 bases between them. Germline V gene sequence: CDR1 LGHNA, CDR2 YSLEER. The CDR3 spans 16 residues. This chain's CDR3 is CASSQDLRSSYNEQFF. The CDR3 coding sequence is TGCGCCAGCAGCCAAGATCTCCGGAGCTCCTACAATGAGCAGTTCTTC.

The rearrangement joins TRBV27 to TRBJ1-1, with unresolved D. Trimming removed 3 bases from V and 3 bases from J, with 8 bases in between. The CDR3 spans 13 residues. Germline CDR1 and CDR2: MNHEY and SMNVEV (reference sequence). The DNA for the CDR3 is TGTGCCAGCAGTTTTAGGACGCACACTGAAGCTTTCTTT. Its translation is CASSFRTHTEAFF.

In its sample, this clone was seen once. The chain links TRBV12-3 or TRBV12-4 to TRBJ1-1; D gene ambiguous. There are 13 residues in the CDR3. Trimming pared 3 bases from V and 1 base from J, leaving 6 bases between. Here the CDR3 reads CASSFNRNTEAFF. The CDR3 DNA is TGTGCCAGCAGTTTTAACAGGAACACTGAAGCTTTCTTT.

J is TRBJ2-7 and V is TRBV2; TRBD1 matches 8 bases. Germline V gene data show CDR1 as SNHLY and CDR2 as FYNNEI. The CDR3 spans 15 residues. After removal of 6 bases from V and 1 base from J, the junction contained 8 bases not matched to a gene. The CDR3 coding sequence is TGTGCCAGCAGGCCCGCGGGACAGGTTTCCTACGAGCAGTACTTC. Translating it yields CASRPAGQVSYEQYF. The complete variable domain, with remaining parts taken from reference TRBV2 and TRBJ2-7, reads EPEVTQTPSHQVTQMGQEVILRCVPISNHLYFYWYRQILGQKVEFLVSFYNNEISEKSEIFDDQFSVERPDGSNFTLKIRSTKLEDSAMYFCASRPAGQVSYEQYFGPGTRLTVT.

The V and J genes are TRBV5-1 and TRBJ1-1, with D uncertain. Trimming stripped 5 bases from V and 4 bases from J, with 15 bases between. From germline, CDR1 is SGHRS and CDR2 YFSETQ. The CDR3 loop spans 14 amino acids. CDR3 coding DNA: TGCGCCAGCAGGGGGAGCGGCAGCTCCACTGAAGCTTTCTTT. Translated: CASRGSGSSTEAFF.

Turning to this clone: Other nucleotide sequences from this sample produce the same CDR3. This sequence joins TRBV18 and TRBJ1-5; D call uncertain. The V end was cut by 2 bases, the J end by 7 bases, with 6 bases between. The V gene's germline CDR1 is KGHSH and CDR2 LQKENI. This CDR3 region has 12 residues. As DNA, the CDR3 is TGTGCCAGCTCACCATCGGGGCAGCCCCAGCATTTT. Protein sequence: CASSPSGQPQHF.

This chain connects TRBV24-1 to TRBJ2-7; no definite D call. The CDR3 loop spans 13 amino acids. Trimming pared 3 bases from V and 3 bases from J, leaving 8 bases between. Germline V lookup: CDR1 KGHDR, CDR2 SFDVKD. CDR3 coding DNA: TGTGCCACCAGTGATCCGACGGTCTACGAGCAGTACTTC. It specifies CATSDPTVYEQYF.

This chain joins TRBV7-6 and TRBJ2-1; TRBD2 agrees at 7 bases. The CDR3 spans 16 residues. Germline CDR1 and CDR2: SGHVS and FNYEAQ. V shed 1 base, J shed 3 bases, and the junction held 6 bases outside the gene matches. Here the CDR3 reads CASSLDGGSLYNEQFF. Here the CDR3 DNA reads TGTGCCAGCAGCTTAGACGGGGGGTCCCTCTACAATGAGCAGTTCTTC.

This CDR3 is CASRRQGFGANVLTF. CDR3 nucleotides: TGCGCCAGCAGAAGACAGGGTTTTGGGGCCAACGTCCTGACTTTC. The V call is TRBV10-2, the J call TRBJ2-6; 7 nucleotides agree with TRBD1. V was clipped by 6 bases and J by 3 bases; unmatched bases: 5. CDR3 length: 15 amino acids. Germline-derived CDR1 and CDR2 are WSHSY and SAAADI.

The V and J genes are TRBV19 and TRBJ1-1, with D maybe TRBD1 (5 bases). The ends were cut back, 1 base at V and 1 base at J, with 7 bases in the middle. The CDR3 consists of 14 residues. Germline values: CDR1 LNHDA, CDR2 SQIVND (reference sequence). In DNA, the CDR3 is TGTGCCAGTAGTATAGGGGGCAGGAACACTGAAGCTTTCTTT. As protein: CASSIGGRNTEAFF.

This clone was observed a few times. This CDR3 is CASSLGQGYDSPLHF. The CDR3 region has the DNA TGCGCCAGCAGCTTGGGGCAGGGGTATGATTCACCCCTCCACTTT. The chain employs TRBV5-1 and TRBJ1-6, with D perhaps TRBD1 (6 bases). V was pared by 0 bases and J by 8 bases, with 12 bases between. The V gene's germline CDR1 is SGHRS and CDR2 YFSETQ. This CDR3 has 15 amino acids.

The V and J genes are TRBV6-2 or TRBV6-3 and TRBJ2-3; possibly TRBD1 or TRBD2 for D (6 bases each). This CDR3 region has 14 residues. V was pared by 5 bases and J by 3 bases, with 12 bases between. The germline V gene has CDR1 MNHEY and CDR2 SVGEGT. CDR3 DNA sequence: TGTGCCAGCAGTCGTGGAGGGGGGACAGATACGCAGTATTTT. It translates to CASSRGGGTDTQYF.

In this sample, this clone turned up once. The rearrangement joins TRBV6-1 to TRBJ1-5; TRBD1 aligns across 7 bases. CDR1 and CDR2 from the germline V gene are MNHNS and SASEGT. With V trimmed by 1 base and J by 6 bases, 9 bases remained unmatched. The CDR3 length is 16 residues. CDR3: CASSEGQGGWSQPQHF. The CDR3, as DNA: TGTGCCAGCAGTGAAGGTCAGGGGGGGTGGAGTCAGCCCCAGCATTTT.

The chain has TRBV6-5 and TRBJ2-7; D gene ambiguous. This CDR3 is built from 13 residues. Between the trimmed V and J ends, which lost 2 bases and 4 bases, there was a span of 9 bases. CDR1 is MNHEY, CDR2 SVGAGI, per germline. CDR3 coding DNA: TGTGCCAGCAGTTACGATACCCGGTACGAGCAGTACTTC. Translated, it gives CASSYDTRYEQYF.

The chain couples TRBV5-5 to TRBJ1-5; no clear D gene. V was shortened by 0 bases and J by 6 bases, with 7 bases between the two germline ends. The germline V gene encodes CDR1 SGHKS and CDR2 YYEKEE (reference sequence). The CDR3 is made up of 13 amino acids. The CDR3 nucleotides are TGTGCCAGCAGCTTGGGGGTTCGTCAGCCCCAGCATTTT. Amino acid sequence: CASSLGVRQPQHF.

This rearrangement joins TRBV6-5 to TRBJ2-1; TRBD2 is a possible D gene (6 bases). Looked up from germline, CDR1 is MNHEY and CDR2 is SVGAGI. This CDR3 is 13 amino acids long. V was pared by 4 bases and J by 3 bases, with 7 bases between. DNA of the CDR3: TGTGCCAGCAGTTCGGGACTCTACAATGAGCAGTTCTTC. Protein: CASSSGLYNEQFF.

The sample holds one count of this clone. The chain is built from TRBV20-1 and TRBJ2-7; D is possibly TRBD2 (5 bases). The CDR3 totals 11 residues. With 7 bases removed from V and 5 bases from J, the gap between germline ends came to 12 bases. CDR1 is DFQATT, CDR2 SNEGSKA, per germline (reference sequence). The CDR3 protein is CSVSPGNEQYF. CDR3 bases: TGCAGTGTGAGCCCGGGGAACGAGCAGTACTTC.

The chain joins TRBV28 to TRBJ1-1; perhaps TRBD1 as D (5 bases). Germline V gene data show CDR1 as MDHEN and CDR2 as SYDVKM. Trimming took off 6 bases at V and 2 bases at J, with 10 bases between the two ends. This CDR3 comprises 13 residues. The CDR3 DNA reads TGTGCCAGCAGAGCGTGGGACAACACTGAAGCTTTCTTT. Translation gives CASRAWDNTEAFF. The variable domain in full, completed from reference TRBV28 and TRBJ1-1, reads DVKVTQSSRYLVKRTGEKVFLECVQDMDHENMFWYRQDPGLGLRLIYFSYDVKMKEKGDIPEGYSVSREKKERFSLILESASTNQTSMYLCASRAWDNTEAFFGQGTRLTVV.

The chain recombines TRBV4-1 with TRBJ1-2; the D is unclear. This CDR3 is built from 15 residues. Looked up from germline, CDR1 is MGHRA and CDR2 is YSYEKL. Trimming removed 0 bases at V and 2 bases at J, with 10 bases between. This CDR3 is CASSQETRANYGYTF. The CDR3 nucleotides are TGCGCCAGCAGCCAAGAGACGCGTGCAAACTATGGCTACACCTTC.

In this sample, this clone turned up once. V usage is TRBV12-3 or TRBV12-4 and J usage is TRBJ1-1, with D maybe TRBD1 (5 bases). The CDR3 extends over 12 amino acids. V was cut by 3 bases and J by 8 bases, with 10 bases left in between. CDR3 sequence (DNA): TGTGCCAGCAGTTTGGGGGGGGTCGAAGCTTTCTTT. This codes for CASSLGGVEAFF.